This TCR beta chain is drawn from a study of Ad26.COV2.S vaccination and SARS-CoV-2 variants (dated by TCRdb to 2020 to 2023). Regarding the research as a whole: Vaccine-arm donors came from COV1001, a multicentre, randomized, double-blind, placebo-controlled phase I-IIa trial of Ad26.COV2.S in healthy adults. Trial participants were randomized into five groups of five, in which low-dose or high-dose Ad26.COV2.S was given once or twice, or placebo was given on both occasions. Ad26.COV2.S was given intramuscularly at 5x10^10 or 1x10^11 viral particles, as a single shot or as two shots 56 days apart. A total of approximately 30 samples were included in the TCR-sequenced set, comprising around 20 Ad26.COV2.S vaccine recipients, 5 placebo recipients and 8 SARS-CoV-2 convalescent individuals. Sequencing of the TCRbeta repertoire served to evaluate the specificity and breadth of SARS-CoV-2-reactive T cell receptors following Ad26.COV2.S vaccination. Blinding of investigators to trial group allocation was maintained during experiments and outcome assessment.

The CDR3 holds 13 amino acids from the cysteine to the phenylalanine. Kept here is only the CDR3 DNA, which spans 39 bases and is read in frame from base 1. The junction shows trimming of 0 bases on V and 6 bases on J, plus 9 bases between the germline ends. CDR1 and CDR2 are drawn from the germline V gene (reference sequence): MNHNY, SVGAGI. What the treatment or condition label conveys for this sample: around 19 received Ad26.COV2.S at low or high dose, single or two shots; several received placebo; per-sample allocation not given. Repertoires of vaccine and placebo recipients were sequenced from samples taken on day 63 after the first injection. Cohort 1b enrolled about two dozen adults aged 18-55 years at a single site in Boston, USA, between 29 July and 7 August 2020. As a vaccine, Ad26.COV2.S was a replication-incompetent adenovirus type 26 vector that expressed a prefusion-stabilized SARS-CoV-2 spike protein derived from the original Wuhan strain.

As for this clone: The specificity of this receptor is unknown. Per-base quality was not reported, and no clone a single base away is much larger than it.

TCRbeta CDR3 regions were sequenced with the immunoSEQ Assay. After extraction, genomic DNA underwent amplification by bias-controlled multiplex PCR, followed by high-throughput sequencing. The source study handled its data this way. To quantify the absolute abundance of each unique TCRbeta CDR3 region, sequences were collapsed and filtered. T cell fraction was estimated by normalizing TCRbeta template counts to usable DNA, with usable DNA measured through amplification of reference genes found in all nucleated cells. Repertoire TCRs were annotated as SARS-CoV-2-specific by exact matching of V gene, CDR3 amino acid sequence and J gene to a known reactive TCR set. The reference SARS-CoV-2 TCR set came from MIRA and was filtered for enrichment in COVID-19-positive ImmuneCODE repertoires, removing public or cross-reactive TCRs. Using the MIRA antigens, annotated TCRs were further analysed by specific ORF or by position within an ORF. Depth was the summed frequency of annotated unique rearrangements, while breadth was defined as annotated unique rearrangements over total unique productive rearrangements. Two-sided Wilcoxon rank-sum tests were used to compare TCR breadth between groups. Here the immuneACCESS table is served through TCRdb, limited to in-frame sequences with V and J called. Missing clones are a known gap in these copies; in checked studies unresolved V genes cover under half, and the rest lacks a known reason. V, J and clone size reflect that table, while D and trimming were determined from the DNA. This sample is represented by about 430,000 clones; over 75% of them were singletons. Clones ranked in the top ten supply over 9% of the sample.

Beyond this particular receptor, the publication reports: Non-spike TCR breadth was comparable between vaccine and placebo recipients, consistent with the vaccine containing only spike. The study lacked the statistical power to compare responses across vaccine doses or regimens. Compared with placebo recipients, Ad26.COV2.S recipients showed higher spike-specific TCR breadth (P = 0.0014). The authors noted that the TCR breadth and depth analyses may have underestimated total T cell responses. After vaccination, substantial breadth of spike-specific CD8+ and CD4+ T cell responses was reported.

This specimen was peripheral blood, taken in a trial of Ad26.COV2.S vaccine versus placebo. Here the chain combines TRBV6-6 and TRBJ2-7; no D gene can be assigned with confidence. This TCR was recovered from a person aged 18 to 65 who received the Ad26.COV2.S COVID-19 vaccine or a placebo. The base sequence is TGTGCCAGCAGTTACTCGAATTTATCCGAGCAGTACTTC. It translates as CASSYSNLSEQYF.